Described below is a single T cell receptor beta chain sequence and its context. This CDR3 contains 12 residues. The germline V gene encodes CDR1 WSHSY and CDR2 SAAADI. V lost 6 bases, J lost 2 bases, and 7 bases lay in between. TCRdb's copy holds only in-frame clones and misses some; the assay was immunoSEQ multiplex PCR. The repertoire consists of 95,000 to 150,000 clones, with roughly 87% occurring once and the leading ten covering approximately 9.3%. This entry belongs to a study of T cell responses to AZD1222 COVID-19 vaccine. This clonotype was sampled from an adult in good health. The chain is built from TRBV10-2 and TRBJ1-2, with D unresolved. The source material was peripheral blood, sampled on day 0 of AZD1222 vaccination. The CDR3 protein is CASRRSNYGYTF. The CDR3 DNA follows: TGCGCCAGCAGGAGGTCCAACTATGGCTACACCTTC.